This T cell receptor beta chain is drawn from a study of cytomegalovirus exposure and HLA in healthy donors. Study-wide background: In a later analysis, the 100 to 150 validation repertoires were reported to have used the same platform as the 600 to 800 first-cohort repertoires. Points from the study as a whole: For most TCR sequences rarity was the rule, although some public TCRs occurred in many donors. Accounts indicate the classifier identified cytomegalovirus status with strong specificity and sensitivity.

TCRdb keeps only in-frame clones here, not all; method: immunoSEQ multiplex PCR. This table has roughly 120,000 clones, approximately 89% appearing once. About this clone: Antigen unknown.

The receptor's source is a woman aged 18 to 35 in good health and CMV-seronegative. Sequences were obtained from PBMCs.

The CDR3 here is CASSRLAFQETQYF. The CDR3 nucleotides read TGTGCCAGCAGCCGACTAGCGTTCCAAGAGACCCAGTACTTC. The chain links TRBV9 to TRBJ2-5; TRBD2 aligns across 8 bases. The CDR3 loop spans 14 amino acids. Germline values: CDR1 SGDLS, CDR2 YYNGEE. V lost 4 bases and J lost 1; bases outside the gene matches: 3.